A single sample is the source of the 15 T cell receptor beta chains below, sequenced in a study of T cell changes during pregnancy in multiple sclerosis. Profiling relied on immunoSEQ multiplex PCR, and the TCRdb table lists in-frame clones only, not all of them. The data show 100,000 or so clones, with approximately 94% seen just once and around 2.2% held by the top ten. Here the sequenced sample was peripheral blood, taken in the third trimester of pregnancy. Receptor source: a female donor with multiple sclerosis, enrolled in a pregnancy study.

This clone appeared a few times. The chain is built from TRBV28 and TRBJ1-5, with TRBD1 matching 9 bases. Trimming took 5 bases from V and 6 from J; bases not matched to a gene: 2. The CDR3 spans 13 residues. CDR1 MDHEN and CDR2 SYDVKM come from the germline V gene. For the CDR3, the DNA is TGTGCCAGCAGTGACAGGGGGGTTCAGCCCCAGCATTTT. This sequence encodes CASSDRGVQPQHF.

The rearrangement links TRBV19 to TRBJ2-2, with a possible D match to TRBD1 (6 bases). Per the germline V gene, CDR1 is LNHDA and CDR2 is SQIVND (reference sequence). The CDR3 extends over 15 amino acids. V was cut by 4 bases and J by 4 bases, with 13 bases left in between. The CDR3 nucleotides read TGTGCCAGTAGTACGGACAGATCCATCACCGGGGAGCTGTTTTTT. It codes for CASSTDRSITGELFF.

This chain joins TRBV14 and TRBJ2-7, with 8 bases lining up with TRBD2. The germline V gene encodes CDR1 SGHDN and CDR2 FVKESK. V shed 6 bases, J shed 6 bases, and the junction held 10 bases outside the gene matches. CDR3 length: 14 residues. The CDR3: CASSVAGGPVEQYF. The DNA of the CDR3 is TGTGCCAGCAGTGTTGCGGGAGGTCCTGTCGAGCAGTACTTC.

This chain's CDR3 is CASNPGGPSYEQYF. The CDR3 DNA reads as TGTGCCAGCAACCCCGGGGGACCGAGCTACGAGCAGTACTTC. V gene TRBV28 combines with J gene TRBJ2-7, with D possibly being TRBD2 (6 bases). The CDR3 covers 14 residues. The germline V gene encodes CDR1 MDHEN and CDR2 SYDVKM. V lost 7 bases to trimming and J lost 3 bases, with 16 bases between them.

The chain joins TRBV19 to TRBJ2-7, with a weak D call TRBD1 (6 bases). The V gene lost 4 bases and the J gene lost 3 bases, with 13 bases spanning the gap. Germline CDR1 and CDR2: LNHDA and SQIVND (reference sequence). CDR3 size: 14 residues. CDR3 amino acids: CASSKWDMGYEQYF. In DNA form, the CDR3 reads TGTGCCAGTAGTAAGTGGGACATGGGCTACGAGCAGTACTTC.

The chain joins TRBV29-1 to TRBJ2-4, with 8 bases fitting TRBD1. The CDR3 is 13 amino acids. V lost 7 bases to trimming and J lost 7 bases; unmatched junction nucleotides: 9. Germline V gene sequence: CDR1 SQVTM, CDR2 ANQGSEA. CDR3 amino acids: CSARGRGPNIQYF. The CDR3 bases are TGCAGCGCCAGGGGGCGAGGTCCTAACATTCAGTACTTC.

J is TRBJ2-1 and V is TRBV19; 11 positions agree with TRBD1. J gave up 9 bases and V 7 bases, and 14 bases lay outside the gene matches. The CDR3 runs 16 residues. Germline values: CDR1 LNHDA, CDR2 SQIVND (reference sequence). Written as DNA, the CDR3 is TGTGCCAGTAACCCCTCTGGGACAGGGGGAATTGGTGAGCAGTTCTTC. It is translated as CASNPSGTGGIGEQFF.

The chain employs TRBV7-9 and TRBJ1-1, with 7 bases fitting TRBD1. Germline CDR1 is SEHNR and CDR2 is FQNEAQ (reference sequence). V gave up 5 bases and J gave up 1 base; unmatched junction bases: 4. The CDR3 spans 14 residues. The CDR3 region has the DNA TGTGCCAGCAGCCCTGGGGACAGGAACACTGAAGCTTTCTTT. Translating gives CASSPGDRNTEAFF.

V gene TRBV15 combines with J gene TRBJ2-7; no clear D. V shed 0 bases and J shed 11 bases, with 14 bases lying between them. This CDR3 region has 13 residues. Looked up from germline, CDR1 is LNHNV and CDR2 is YYDKDF (reference sequence). CDR3 bases: TGTGCCACCAGCAGAGATACAAGCGAGTGGAAGTACTTC. It is translated as CATSRDTSEWKYF.

Notes on this clone: An end of the junction does not agree with germline; a read error may underlie this. Other DNA sequences in this sample translate to the same CDR3. CDR3 DNA sequence: TGTGCCAGCAGCTTGGCGGGGATCGATCAGCCCCAACATTTT. Its protein product is CASSLAGIDQPQHF. V gene TRBV5-4 combines with J gene TRBJ1-5; D unclear. The CDR3 covers 14 residues. CDR1 is SGHNT, CDR2 YYREEE, per germline (reference sequence).

The genes are TRBV2 and TRBJ1-5; possible D gene TRBD1, 6 bases. Germline V gene sequence: CDR1 SNHLY, CDR2 FYNNEI. V shed 5 bases and J shed 0 bases, with 14 bases lying between them. This CDR3 is built from 16 residues. In nucleotides, the CDR3 is TGTGCCAGCAGTACCGACAGGAAAAATAGCAATCAGCCCCAGCATTTT. Its translation is CASSTDRKNSNQPQHF. Drawing the rest from reference TRBV2 and TRBJ1-5, the complete variable domain is EPEVTQTPSHQVTQMGQEVILRCVPISNHLYFYWYRQILGQKVEFLVSFYNNEISEKSEIFDDQFSVERPDGSNFTLKIRSTKLEDSAMYFCASSTDRKNSNQPQHFGDGTRLSIL.

The V and J genes are TRBV10-3 and TRBJ2-7; a possible D gene is TRBD2 (5 bases). The length of the CDR3 is 15 residues. Trimming took off 3 bases at V and 2 bases at J, with 14 bases between the two ends. Germline values: CDR1 ENHRY, CDR2 SYGVKD. The CDR3 region is CAISEIRGGTYEQYF. Written as DNA, the CDR3 is TGTGCCATCAGTGAAATACGGGGTGGGACCTACGAGCAGTACTTC.

The chain links TRBV5-1 to TRBJ2-7; 10 bases are shared with TRBD1. CDR1 and CDR2 from the germline V gene are SGHRS and YFSETQ. This CDR3 is built from 16 residues. With 5 bases clipped from V and 5 bases from J, the junction kept 13 bases outside the gene matches. CDR3 sequence: CASRRGVGQGTDEQYF. The CDR3 DNA reads as TGCGCCAGCAGGCGGGGGGTGGGACAGGGGACAGACGAGCAGTACTTC.

This rearrangement joins TRBV28 to TRBJ1-5; D is uncertain. Trimming shortened V by 1 base and J by 4 bases, and 5 bases separated the two germline ends. CDR3 length equals 13 residues. Germline values: CDR1 MDHEN, CDR2 SYDVKM. The CDR3 nucleotides read TGTGCCAGCAGTTTATACAGAAATCAGCCCCAGCATTTT. It yields the protein CASSLYRNQPQHF. Full variable domain (rest looked up from reference TRBV28 and TRBJ1-5): DVKVTQSSRYLVKRTGEKVFLECVQDMDHENMFWYRQDPGLGLRLIYFSYDVKMKEKGDIPEGYSVSREKKERFSLILESASTNQTSMYLCASSLYRNQPQHFGDGTRLSIL.

This rearrangement joins TRBV6-6 to TRBJ2-7; D is unclear. Germline values: CDR1 MNHNY, CDR2 SVGAGI (reference sequence). The CDR3 contains 13 residues. With 0 bases removed from V and 1 base from J, the gap between germline ends came to 4 bases. CDR3 loop: CASSYSLSYEQYF. The CDR3 nucleotides read TGTGCCAGCAGTTACTCACTATCCTACGAGCAGTACTTC.